The 14 T cell receptor beta chains below were found in one sample sequenced in a study of blood T cell repertoires in COVID-19. TCRdb's table, derived via immunoSEQ multiplex PCR, lists solely in-frame clones and lacks some. The sample includes a few hundred thousand clones, about 85% seen only once; the top ten take around 1%. Sequenced sample: peripheral blood. These receptors came from a human donor with COVID-19, enrolled during active disease. The donor label of this sample is uncertain.

The chain couples TRBV7-9 to TRBJ1-2; tentative D call: TRBD1 (6 bases). Trimming stripped 5 bases from V and 12 bases from J, with 19 bases between. Germline values: CDR1 SEHNR, CDR2 FQNEAQ (reference sequence). The CDR3 is 13 residues long. Written as DNA, the CDR3 is TGTGCCAGCAGCAAGGGACATCTCCAGGAGGACACCTTC. Amino acid sequence: CASSKGHLQEDTF. Full variable domain (outside the CDR3, taken from reference TRBV7-9 and TRBJ1-2): DTGVSQNPRHKITKRGQNVTFRCDPISEHNRLYWYRQTLGQGPEFLTYFQNEAQLEKSRLLSDRFSAERPKGSFSTLEIQRTEQGDSAMYLCASSKGHLQEDTFGSGTRLTVV.

The sample holds one count of this clone. V is TRBV5-4 and J is TRBJ1-6, with 9 positions matching TRBD1. The CDR3 totals 20 residues. Germline loops: CDR1 SGHNT, CDR2 YYREEE (reference sequence). V lost 4 bases to trimming and J lost 0 bases; unmatched junction nucleotides: 14. CDR3 nucleotide sequence: TGTGCCAGCAGCAATTTGGCCGGGACAGGGAAGAACTCCTATAATTCACCCCTCCACTTT. Amino acid sequence: CASSNLAGTGKNSYNSPLHF.

This clone was observed a few times. DNA of the CDR3: TGTGCCAGCAGCAGGGACATCAACTATGGCTACACCTTC. This encodes CASSRDINYGYTF. The chain recombines TRBV7-2 with TRBJ1-2; perhaps TRBD1 as D (6 bases). The V and J ends lost 5 bases and 2 bases respectively, with 9 bases between them. The CDR3 is made up of 13 amino acids. Germline values: CDR1 SGHTA, CDR2 FQGNSA.

On this clone itself: The identical CDR3 is also encoded by other nucleotide sequences in the sample. The rearrangement links TRBV27 to TRBJ2-3; tentatively, D is TRBD1 (6 bases). This CDR3 has 13 amino acids. Per the germline V gene, CDR1 is MNHEY and CDR2 is SMNVEV (reference sequence). The V end was cut by 6 bases, the J end by 1 base, with 8 bases between. This CDR3 reads CASRPGGTDTQYF. CDR3 nucleotide sequence: TGTGCCAGCAGACCAGGGGGCACAGATACGCAGTATTTT.

The rearrangement uses TRBV5-1 and TRBJ1-2; D possibly corresponds to TRBD1 (5 bases). This CDR3 comprises 14 residues. V lost 3 bases and J lost 4, with 13 bases in between. Looked up from germline, CDR1 is SGHRS and CDR2 is YFSETQ. The CDR3 protein is CASSSSDRLYGYTF. The DNA of the CDR3 is TGCGCCAGCAGCTCCTCTGACAGACTCTATGGCTACACCTTC. Full variable domain (outside the CDR3, taken from reference TRBV5-1 and TRBJ1-2): KAGVTQTPRYLIKTRGQQVTLSCSPISGHRSVSWYQQTPGQGLQFLFEYFSETQRNKGNFPGRFSGRQFSNSRSEMNVSTLELGDSALYLCASSSSDRLYGYTFGSGTRLTVV.

This clone was counted only a few times. The CDR3 nucleotides read TGTGCCAGCAGTGAAGCCTGGGGGGAGAATGGTGAAAAACTGTTTTTT. It codes for CASSEAWGENGEKLFF. The chain has TRBV6-1 and TRBJ1-4; D is possibly TRBD1 (5 bases). The germline V and J ends were trimmed by 0 bases and 7 bases, with 15 bases remaining between them. In germline, CDR1 is MNHNS, CDR2 SASEGT. CDR3 length equals 16 residues.

V gene TRBV9 combines with J gene TRBJ1-1; a possible D gene is TRBD1 (6 bases). V was trimmed by 3 bases and J by 4 bases, leaving 10 bases between them. Germline CDR1 SGDLS, CDR2 YYNGEE. This CDR3 has 13 residues. DNA for the CDR3: TGTGCCAGCAGCGAAACAGGGATCACTGAAGCTTTCTTT. Encoded protein: CASSETGITEAFF.

The J gene is TRBJ1-6, the V gene TRBV7-9, with D tentatively TRBD1 (6 bases). The CDR3 is 15 amino acids. The germline V and J ends were trimmed by 1 base and 7 bases, with 11 bases remaining between them. Germline loops: CDR1 SEHNR, CDR2 FQNEAQ (reference sequence). The CDR3 loop reads CASSLVETGNSPLHF. The CDR3, as DNA: TGTGCCAGCAGCTTAGTAGAGACAGGCAATTCACCCCTCCACTTT.

The chain carries TRBV5-1 and TRBJ1-2, with D maybe TRBD1 (6 bases). CDR1 is SGHRS and CDR2 is YFSETQ in the germline V gene. This CDR3 region has 13 residues. The V end lost 0 bases, the J end lost 6 bases, and 9 bases lay between the germline ends. The CDR3 DNA reads as TGCGCCAGCAGCTTGGGGGCAGGGGATGGCTACACCTTC. This gives the protein CASSLGAGDGYTF. The whole variable domain, filled in from reference TRBV5-1 and TRBJ1-2, reads KAGVTQTPRYLIKTRGQQVTLSCSPISGHRSVSWYQQTPGQGLQFLFEYFSETQRNKGNFPGRFSGRQFSNSRSEMNVSTLELGDSALYLCASSLGAGDGYTFGSGTRLTVV.

This clone was seen only once. The chain carries TRBV4-2 and TRBJ2-2; no definite D call. CDR3 length equals 13 residues. The germline V gene encodes CDR1 LGHNA and CDR2 YNFKEQ. V dropped 6 bases and J dropped 7 bases, with 12 bases sitting between them. The DNA of the CDR3 is TGTGCCAGCAGTTCTATGAGAGTCGGGGAGCTGTTTTTT. It is translated as CASSSMRVGELFF.

The CDR3 spells CATSPPGLAFSGELFF. The CDR3 DNA reads as TGTGCCACCAGTCCCCCCGGACTAGCGTTCTCCGGGGAGCTGTTTTTT. The rearrangement links TRBV15 to TRBJ2-2; 9 bases fit TRBD2. Germline V gives CDR1 LNHNV, CDR2 YYDKDF (reference sequence). This CDR3 has 16 amino acids. V shed 6 bases and J 6 bases; nucleotides not matched to a gene: 11. Full variable domain (outside the CDR3, taken from reference TRBV15 and TRBJ2-2): DAMVIQNPRYQVTQFGKPVTLSCSQTLNHNVMYWYQQKSSQAPKLLFHYYDKDFNNEADTPDNFQSRRPNTSFCFLDIRSPGLGDTAMYLCATSPPGLAFSGELFFGEGSRLTVL.

J is TRBJ1-5 and V is TRBV24-1; D gene uncertain. Germline V gene sequence: CDR1 KGHDR, CDR2 SFDVKD. V lost 4 bases and J lost 4, with 10 bases in between. The CDR3 runs to 14 residues. CDR3 in amino acids: CATSDPPGNQPQHF. The CDR3 coding sequence is TGTGCCACCAGTGACCCGCCGGGGAATCAGCCCCAGCATTTT.

The chain uses TRBV2 and TRBJ2-7, with 9 bases that match TRBD1. Germline trimming cut 7 bases from V and 5 bases from J; bases unmatched to any gene: 6. Germline CDR1 and CDR2: SNHLY and FYNNEI. CDR3 size: 13 residues. As DNA, the CDR3 is TGTGCCAGCACTTGGACAGGGGAACACGAGCAGTACTTC. It is translated as CASTWTGEHEQYF.

The chain employs TRBV6-1 and TRBJ1-6; D unclear. The germline CDR1 and CDR2 sequences are MNHNS and SASEGT. This CDR3 comprises 13 residues. V lost 2 bases to trimming and J lost 7 bases, with 6 bases between them. The CDR3 sequence: CASSELGNSPLHF. CDR3 coding DNA: TGTGCCAGCAGTGAACTCGGGAATTCACCCCTCCACTTT.